This is a list of T cell receptor beta chains from one sample in a study of blood T cell repertoires in COVID-19. The repertoire was sequenced with immunoSEQ multiplex PCR; TCRdb's copy has only in-frame clones and lacks some. The sample has about 300,000 clones, 75% to 95% seen once. Material for sequencing was PBMCs or T cells enriched from blood (not recorded which). The receptors originated from a woman aged 25 to 45 who had recovered from COVID-19. CDR3s include the opening cysteine and the closing phenylalanine or tryptophan. The D gene is left open where the match is weak. Not all rows give a size; the values are once, few, many and, for expanded clones, a class.

j_call v_call clone_size d_call cdr3_nt cdr3_aa
TRBJ2-1 TRBV5-1 NA NA TGCGCCAGCAGCTCCTCAGGGGTGTCCTACAATGAGCAGTTCTTC CASSSSGVSYNEQFF
TRBJ1-1 TRBV7-9 NA NA TGTGCCAGCTTGGGGGAGGAAAAGAGCACTGAAGCTTTCTTT CASLGEEKSTEAFF
TRBJ1-1 TRBV27 NA NA TGTGCCAGCCCGGGGGGGCCGCACGACACTGAAGCTTTCTTT CASPGGPHDTEAFF
TRBJ2-1 TRBV20-1 NA NA TGCAGTGCTCCAGGGGCCAATGAGCAGTTCTTC CSAPGANEQFF
TRBJ2-1 TRBV27 NA TRBD2 TGTGCCAGCAGTTTACTCGCGGGAGAAACCTACAATGAGCAGTTCTTC CASSLLAGETYNEQFF
TRBJ1-2 TRBV10-3 few TRBD1 TGTGCCATCAGTGAGTCCGGAGGGGGCCAGAGTGGCTACACCTTC CAISESGGGQSGYTF
TRBJ2-1 TRBV7-9 medium-sized TRBD2 TGTGCCACTGAGAAGGCGGGAGATCTCAATGAGCAGTTCTTC CATEKAGDLNEQFF
TRBJ1-5 TRBV3-1/TRBV3-2 NA NA TGTGCCAGCAGCCAAGGAACAGGAAGCCAGCCCCAGCATTTT CASSQGTGSQPQHF
TRBJ2-7 TRBV7-9 NA TRBD1 TGTGCCAGCAGCGCGGGGACAGGGGCTGGGAACGAGCAGTACTTC CASSAGTGAGNEQYF
TRBJ2-7 TRBV12-3/TRBV12-4 NA TRBD2 TGTGCCAGCAGCTCATTCGGGGGGGCCTGGGAGTACTTC CASSSFGGAWEYF
TRBJ2-7 TRBV6-2/TRBV6-3 NA TRBD2 TGTGCCAGCAGTGGGAGCGGGAGCCACCCCTACGAGCAGTACTTC CASSGSGSHPYEQYF
TRBJ2-1 TRBV5-4 NA TRBD1 TGTGCCAGCAGCTTGGACAGGGGGCTTTACAATGAGCAGTTCTTC CASSLDRGLYNEQFF
TRBJ2-1 TRBV7-9 few TRBD2 TGTGCCAGCAGCGTCATCGACGGGGGGTTGGGAAGACCGGATGAGCAGTTCTTC CASSVIDGGLGRPDEQFF
TRBJ1-4 TRBV5-1 NA NA TGCGCCAGCAGCTTGGGGAGAGCGGGGGAAAAACTGTTTTTT CASSLGRAGEKLFF
TRBJ2-1 TRBV5-6 NA NA TGTGCCAGCAGCTCCTTAGCGAGCTCCTACAATGAGCAGTTCTTC CASSSLASSYNEQFF
TRBJ2-7 TRBV7-2 NA TRBD2 TGTGCCAGCAGCTTAAGAGTAGCGGGTGACTACGAGCAGTACTTC CASSLRVAGDYEQYF
TRBJ2-2 TRBV19 few TRBD2 TGTGCCAGTAGAGGAGCGGGAGGTGGCACCGGGGAGCTGTTTTTT CASRGAGGGTGELFF
TRBJ1-2 TRBV9 NA TRBD1 TGTGCCAGCAGCGGACAGGGGTTTTATGGCTACACCTTC CASSGQGFYGYTF
TRBJ2-7 TRBV7-2 NA TRBD2 TGTGCCAGCAGCTCCCTGAAGACTAGCGGGAGGGTCTACGAGCAGTACTTC CASSSLKTSGRVYEQYF
TRBJ2-7 TRBV15 NA TRBD2 TGTGCCACCAGCACTTTGCGGCCGGGACTAGCGGCGCCGCAGTACTTC CATSTLRPGLAAPQYF
TRBJ2-7 TRBV24-1 NA TRBD1 TGTGCCACCAGTGACCGGACAGGGCTTAGAGACGAGCAGTACTTC CATSDRTGLRDEQYF
TRBJ2-2 TRBV18 NA TRBD2 TGTGCCAGCTCACCATCGGGACTAGTAGGGACCGGGGAGCTGTTTTTT CASSPSGLVGTGELFF
TRBJ1-1 TRBV29-1 NA NA TGCAGCGTTAGAGACTCAGACACTGAAGCTTTCTTT CSVRDSDTEAFF
TRBJ2-7 TRBV5-4 few NA TGTGCCAGCTCCCTCTACGAGCAGTACTTC CASSLYEQYF
TRBJ2-6 TRBV7-9 NA NA TGTGCCAGCAGCGCGGGCGCTGTCTCTGGGGCCAACGTCCTGACTTTC CASSAGAVSGANVLTF
TRBJ2-1 TRBV4-3 NA NA TGCGCCAGCAGCCAAGGCTTGGGGGCGAATGAGCAGTTCTTC CASSQGLGANEQFF
TRBJ2-3 TRBV10-3 NA NA TGTGCCATCAGTGAGACTGGGGCTAGCGTAAGCACAGATACGCAGTATTTT CAISETGASVSTDTQYF
TRBJ2-1 TRBV4-3 NA TRBD2 TGCGCCAGCAGCCAAGAAACAACCGGGACTAGCGGAGGGAATGAGCAGTTCTTC CASSQETTGTSGGNEQFF
TRBJ1-6 TRBV6-1 few TRBD1 TGTGCCAGCAGTGAGGGGACAGGGACAAATTCACCCCTCCACTTT CASSEGTGTNSPLHF
TRBJ2-7 TRBV27 NA TRBD1 TGTGCCAGCAGTTTACATGGACAGGGGACCTACGAGCAGTACTTC CASSLHGQGTYEQYF
TRBJ1-1 TRBV2 NA TRBD1 TGTGCCAGCAGTACCGGACAGGGTATCACTGAAGCTTTCTTT CASSTGQGITEAFF
TRBJ1-1 TRBV6-5 few NA TGTGCCAGCAGGTCGGACGGGAATGAAGCTTTCTTT CASRSDGNEAFF
TRBJ2-3 TRBV15 once TRBD1 TGTGCCACCCGTACAGGGGATCTAGGAGATACGCAGTATTTT CATRTGDLGDTQYF
TRBJ1-5 TRBV5-3 NA NA TGTGCCAGGGGAGGGGAGGAGGGCAATCAGCCCCAGCATTTT CARGGEEGNQPQHF
TRBJ2-7 TRBV5-4 NA TRBD2 TGTGCCAGCAGCTTGTCGACTAGCGGGCCCTACGAGCAGTACTTC CASSLSTSGPYEQYF
TRBJ2-1 TRBV29-1 NA NA TGCAGCGCCGGGACACCCTACAATGAGCAGTTCTTC CSAGTPYNEQFF
TRBJ2-7 TRBV28 NA NA TGTGCCAGCCGAACCGGGACTGGGTTCTCCTACGAGCAGTACTTC CASRTGTGFSYEQYF
TRBJ1-5 TRBV19 NA NA TGTGCCACCACTCATAGCAATCAGCCCCAGCATTTT CATTHSNQPQHF
TRBJ2-1 TRBV11-3 NA TRBD2 TGTGCCAGCAGCCTCAGAGGCGGGAGCCGGGATGAGCAGTTCTTC CASSLRGGSRDEQFF
TRBJ1-5 TRBV19 NA NA TGTGCCAGTAGTAGGTCAGGAAAAAATCAGCCCCAGCATTTT CASSRSGKNQPQHF
TRBJ1-2 TRBV6-5 NA TRBD1 TGTGCCAGCAGTTATACCACAGGGGCCAACTATGGCTACACCTTC CASSYTTGANYGYTF
TRBJ1-1 TRBV5-1 NA NA TGCGCCAGCACAGACAGCAATAGTAACACTGAAGCTTTCTTT CASTDSNSNTEAFF
TRBJ2-1 TRBV5-5 few TRBD2 TGTGCCAGCAGCTGGGGACTAGATGCCTACAATGAGCAGTTCTTC CASSWGLDAYNEQFF
TRBJ1-3 TRBV5-1 NA TRBD1 TGCGCCAGCAGACTCGGACAGGCAAGCTCTGGAAACACCATATATTTT CASRLGQASSGNTIYF